This passage covers 14 T cell receptor beta chains from one sample sequenced in a study of OX40 agonist ivuxolimab in advanced cancers. TCRdb's table, derived via immunoSEQ multiplex PCR, lists solely in-frame clones and lacks some. Of 50,000 to 70,000 clones detected, about 88% appear once; the ten largest clones hold over 2%. The source was CD4+ or CD8+ T cells sorted from blood, collected in a trial of the OX40 agonist ivuxolimab. Every receptor here comes from an adult with an advanced solid tumor such as melanoma, head and neck, liver or kidney cancer.

This clone has only one observation. V gene TRBV14 combines with J gene TRBJ2-2; no clear D gene. The germline V gene has CDR1 SGHDN and CDR2 FVKESK. This CDR3 comprises 15 residues. V lost 2 bases to trimming and J lost 1 base, with 8 bases between them. This CDR3 is CASSQISGNTGELFF. The DNA of the CDR3 is TGTGCCAGCAGCCAAATTTCAGGGAACACCGGGGAGCTGTTTTTT.

Sample share makes this clone medium-sized. The rearrangement uses TRBV5-6 and TRBJ1-2, with D maybe TRBD1 (6 bases). From germline, CDR1 is SGHDT and CDR2 YYEEEE. Trimming cost V 3 bases and J 6 bases, with 12 bases left between them. This CDR3 comprises 13 residues. CDR3 DNA sequence: TGTGCCAGCAGCTCCACAGGGTTAGATGGCTACACCTTC. Its translation is CASSSTGLDGYTF. The complete variable domain, with remaining parts taken from reference TRBV5-6 and TRBJ1-2, reads DAGVTQSPTHLIKTRGQQVTLRCSPKSGHDTVSWYQQALGQGPQFIFQYYEEEERQRGNFPDRFSGHQFPNYSSELNVNALLLGDSALYLCASSSTGLDGYTFGSGTRLTVV.

The table lists this clone with a few counts. This rearrangement joins TRBV7-6 to TRBJ2-1, with D perhaps TRBD1 (5 bases). Per the germline V gene, CDR1 is SGHVS and CDR2 is FNYEAQ. Trimming pared 3 bases from V and 9 bases from J, leaving 12 bases between. The length of the CDR3 is 13 residues. Written as DNA, the CDR3 is TGTGCCAGCAGCTTTACAGGCTCAGGTGAGCAGTTCTTC. It translates to CASSFTGSGEQFF.

The CDR3 sequence is CASSLGARDNKTQYF. The DNA of the CDR3 is TGTGCCAGCAGCTTGGGGGCTCGGGACAACAAGACCCAGTACTTC. The gene calls are TRBV7-8 and TRBJ2-5, with D perhaps matching TRBD1 (6 bases). V dropped 3 bases and J dropped 6 bases, with 17 bases sitting between them. The CDR3 extends over 15 amino acids. In germline, CDR1 is SGHVS, CDR2 FQNEAQ.

The chain joins TRBV15 to TRBJ1-3; D call uncertain. The germline V gene has CDR1 LNHNV and CDR2 YYDKDF (reference sequence). The CDR3 spans 14 residues. Trimming took off 5 bases at V and 6 bases at J, with 14 bases between the two ends. The DNA of the CDR3 is TGTGCCACCAGCTCAAAAGCACCTCCAAACACCATATATTTT. This gives the protein CATSSKAPPNTIYF.

This chain uses TRBV19 with TRBJ2-7; unclear D gene. V was cut by 3 bases and J by 3 bases, with 9 bases left in between. Germline V gene data show CDR1 as LNHDA and CDR2 as SQIVND (reference sequence). CDR3 size: 13 residues. The CDR3, as DNA: TGTGCCAGTAGTATTGGCTATAACTACGAGCAGTACTTC. It is translated as CASSIGYNYEQYF.

V is TRBV30 and J is TRBJ1-3, with D hard to call. The CDR3 contains 10 residues. CDR1 and CDR2 from the germline V gene are GTSNPN and SVGIG (reference sequence). V lost 5 bases and J 1 base, leaving 0 bases between the germline ends. The CDR3 reads CAWSGNTIYF. DNA for the CDR3: TGTGCCTGGTCTGGAAACACCATATATTTT. Together with reference TRBV30 and TRBJ1-3, the CDR3 gives the full variable domain: SQTIHQWPATLVQPVGSPLSLECTVEGTSNPNLYWYRQAAGRGLQLLFYSVGIGQISSEVPQNLSASRPQDRQFILSSKKLLLSDSGFYLCAWSGNTIYFGEGSWLTVV.

The V and J genes are TRBV5-4 and TRBJ1-4; D possibly corresponds to TRBD1 (5 bases). This CDR3 contains 14 residues. Trimming took off 4 bases at V and 1 base at J, with 8 bases between the two ends. Looked up from germline, CDR1 is SGHNT and CDR2 is YYREEE (reference sequence). The CDR3 reads CASSTGGTNEKLFF. The CDR3 DNA reads as TGTGCCAGCAGCACCGGGGGAACTAATGAAAAACTGTTTTTT.

The chain couples TRBV6-5 to TRBJ1-5; 8 nucleotides line up with TRBD1. J gave up 5 bases and V 6 bases, and 9 bases lay outside the gene matches. The CDR3 consists of 15 residues. Germline CDR1 is MNHEY and CDR2 is SVGAGI. The CDR3 region has the DNA TGTGCCAGCAGCAGGGGGCTCAGCGGCGATCAGCCCCAGCATTTT. Translating gives CASSRGLSGDQPQHF.

V and J are TRBV27 and TRBJ1-3; D remains unclear. Germline V gene sequence: CDR1 MNHEY, CDR2 SMNVEV (reference sequence). The CDR3 has 13 amino acids. The V end was cut by 3 bases, the J end by 4 bases, with 7 bases between. The chain's CDR3 is CASSLGGGNTIYF. In nucleotides, the CDR3 is TGTGCCAGCAGTTTGGGCGGCGGAAACACCATATATTTT.

The chain has TRBV19 and TRBJ1-5, with D possibly matching TRBD1 (6 bases). The CDR3 has 14 residues. The V and J ends lost 5 bases and 7 bases respectively, with 15 bases between them. Germline V gene lookup returns CDR1 LNHDA and CDR2 SQIVND (reference sequence). DNA of the CDR3: TGTGCCAGTAGTCCCGACAGGCGGAGGCAGCCCCAGCATTTT. It encodes CASSPDRRRQPQHF.

CDR3 region: CASSGEGANTGELFF. CDR3 sequence (DNA): TGTGCCAGCAGTGGTGAGGGTGCGAACACCGGGGAGCTGTTTTTT. The genes are TRBV2 and TRBJ2-2, with D perhaps matching TRBD2 (5 bases). Trimming took 4 bases from V and 0 from J, leaving 9 bases between them. The CDR3 extends over 15 amino acids. Germline V gene sequence: CDR1 SNHLY, CDR2 FYNNEI.

This chain uses TRBV10-3 with TRBJ2-1; tentatively, D is TRBD2 (6 bases). The CDR3 is 13 amino acids. Germline V gives CDR1 ENHRY, CDR2 SYGVKD. Trimming removed 4 bases from V and 7 bases from J, with 11 bases in between. CDR3 in DNA: TGTGCCATCAGTGTCCTTGGAGGGAATGAGCAGTTCTTC. Its protein is CAISVLGGNEQFF.

The chain joins TRBV7-2 to TRBJ1-1; D uncertain. The germline V gene has CDR1 SGHTA and CDR2 FQGNSA. V was trimmed by 3 bases and J by 8 bases, leaving 10 bases between them. The CDR3 totals 12 residues. DNA of the CDR3: TGTGCCAGCAGCTTCTCGGGCAGGGAAGCTTTCTTT. It encodes CASSFSGREAFF.